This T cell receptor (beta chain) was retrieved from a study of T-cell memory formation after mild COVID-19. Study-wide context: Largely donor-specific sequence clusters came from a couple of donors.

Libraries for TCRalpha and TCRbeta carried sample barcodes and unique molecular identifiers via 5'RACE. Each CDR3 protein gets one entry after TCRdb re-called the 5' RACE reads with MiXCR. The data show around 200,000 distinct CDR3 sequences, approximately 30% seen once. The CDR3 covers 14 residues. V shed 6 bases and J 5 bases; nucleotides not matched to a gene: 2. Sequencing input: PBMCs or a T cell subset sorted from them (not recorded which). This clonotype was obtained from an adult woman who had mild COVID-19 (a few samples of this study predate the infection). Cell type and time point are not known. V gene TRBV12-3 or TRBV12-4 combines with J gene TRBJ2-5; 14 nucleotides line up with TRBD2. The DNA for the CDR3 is TGTGCCAGCAGACGACTAGCGGGAGGGGAGACCCAGTACTTC. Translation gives CASRRLAGGETQYF.